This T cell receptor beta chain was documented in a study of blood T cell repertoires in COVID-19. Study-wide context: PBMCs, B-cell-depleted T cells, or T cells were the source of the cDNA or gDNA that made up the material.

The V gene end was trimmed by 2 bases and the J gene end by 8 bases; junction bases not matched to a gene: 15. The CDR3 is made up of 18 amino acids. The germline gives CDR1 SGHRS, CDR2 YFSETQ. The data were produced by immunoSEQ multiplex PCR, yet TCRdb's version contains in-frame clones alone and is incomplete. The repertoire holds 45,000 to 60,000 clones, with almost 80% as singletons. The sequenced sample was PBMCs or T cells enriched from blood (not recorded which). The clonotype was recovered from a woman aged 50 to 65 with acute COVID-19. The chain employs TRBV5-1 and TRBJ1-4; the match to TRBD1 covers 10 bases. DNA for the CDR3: TGCGCCAGCAGCTTATCCCCGGGACAGGGGAAACCTTCAGAAAAACTGTTTTTT. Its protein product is CASSLSPGQGKPSEKLFF.